A single sample gave rise to the 24 T cell receptor beta chains below, sequenced in a study of OX40 agonist ivuxolimab in advanced cancers. Measured with immunoSEQ multiplex PCR; TCRdb has only the in-frame clones, and not every one. The table has over 65,000 clones, 80% to 85% seen once. Source: CD4+ or CD8+ T cells sorted from blood, taken in a trial of the OX40 agonist ivuxolimab. Receptors were obtained from an adult with an advanced solid tumor such as melanoma, head and neck, liver or kidney cancer.

The V and J genes are TRBV7-2 and TRBJ1-6; D uncertain. The germline CDR1 and CDR2 sequences are SGHTA and FQGNSA. Trimming pared 1 base from V and 6 bases from J, leaving 13 bases between. This CDR3 is built from 16 residues. The CDR3 DNA reads TGTGCCAGCAGCTTAGGACACCAACCTGTTAATTCACCCCTCCACTTT. This codes for CASSLGHQPVNSPLHF.

CDR3 DNA sequence: TGTGCCAGCAGTTTAGGGCGGGGACTAGCGGGAGGTCTAGACGAGCAGTACTTC. Its translation is CASSLGRGLAGGLDEQYF. This rearrangement joins TRBV27 to TRBJ2-7; 15 nucleotides align to TRBD2. The CDR3 runs to 18 residues. The germline gives CDR1 MNHEY, CDR2 SMNVEV (reference sequence). V lost 2 bases to trimming and J lost 5 bases; unmatched junction nucleotides: 10.

This clone was seen more than once but under ten times. J is TRBJ1-6 and V is TRBV6-6, with TRBD1 identical over 7 bases. After removal of 7 bases from V and 8 bases from J, the junction contained 5 bases not matched to a gene. The CDR3 sequence is 13 residues long. CDR1 MNHNY and CDR2 SVGAGI come from the germline V gene (reference sequence). The CDR3 here is CASTPGQDSPLHF. For the CDR3, the DNA is TGTGCCAGCACCCCCGGACAGGATTCACCCCTCCACTTT.

The V gene is TRBV18, the J gene TRBJ2-3; D possibly corresponds to TRBD2 (6 bases). Trimming pared 3 bases from V and 8 bases from J, leaving 12 bases between. The germline V gene has CDR1 KGHSH and CDR2 LQKENI. This CDR3 comprises 13 residues. The CDR3 nucleotides are TGTGCCAGCTCACCGGGCGGGGAAAGTACGCAGTATTTT. This sequence encodes CASSPGGESTQYF.

This sequence joins TRBV18 and TRBJ2-7; D perhaps matches TRBD1 (5 bases). The germline V and J ends were trimmed by 1 base and 2 bases, with 9 bases remaining between them. Germline V gene sequence: CDR1 KGHSH, CDR2 LQKENI. The CDR3 sequence is 14 residues long. The CDR3 sequence: CASSPRDSPYEQYF. The CDR3, as DNA: TGTGCCAGCTCACCACGCGACAGCCCCTACGAGCAGTACTTC.

The V call is TRBV5-4, the J call TRBJ2-1; 13 bases align to TRBD2. Germline V CDR1 and CDR2: SGHNT, YYREEE (reference sequence). V shed 3 bases, J shed 9 bases, and the junction held 6 bases outside the gene matches. The CDR3 contains 15 residues. CDR3 amino acids: CASSWTSGRWGEQFF. For the CDR3, the DNA is TGTGCCAGCAGCTGGACTAGCGGGAGATGGGGTGAGCAGTTCTTC.

V is TRBV11-1 and J is TRBJ2-5; D not resolved. V shed 6 bases and J shed 5 bases, with 7 bases lying between them. This CDR3 contains 11 residues. Germline loops: CDR1 SGHAT, CDR2 FQDESV (reference sequence). The CDR3 DNA follows: TGTGCCAGCAGGGTAGGGGAGACCCAGTACTTC. This translates into CASRVGETQYF.

The chain uses TRBV10-2 and TRBJ1-5, with D unclear. Germline V CDR1 and CDR2: WSHSY, SAAADI. The CDR3 is 14 amino acids. V was pared by 2 bases and J by 1 base, with 6 bases between. CDR3 sequence reads: CASSEKVSNQPQHF. CDR3 DNA: TGCGCCAGCAGTGAGAAGGTGAGCAATCAGCCCCAGCATTTT.

The genes are TRBV2 and TRBJ2-1, with 11 bases aligning to TRBD1. Germline CDR1 reads SNHLY; CDR2 reads FYNNEI. V shed 6 bases, J shed 6 bases, and the junction held 7 bases outside the gene matches. There are 15 residues in the CDR3. The CDR3 loop reads CASRGWTGGFNEQFF. CDR3 nucleotide sequence: TGTGCCAGCAGGGGTTGGACAGGGGGCTTCAATGAGCAGTTCTTC.

The chain couples TRBV4-1 to TRBJ2-3; the match to TRBD2 covers 9 bases. This CDR3 has 16 amino acids. Germline loops: CDR1 MGHRA, CDR2 YSYEKL. V shed 3 bases and J 2 bases; nucleotides not matched to a gene: 6. Here the CDR3 reads CASSQSSSGNTDTQYF. DNA for the CDR3: TGCGCCAGCAGCCAGTCCTCTAGCGGGAACACAGATACGCAGTATTTT.

This chain links TRBV28 with TRBJ1-5; TRBD1 agrees at 7 bases. This CDR3 spans 15 amino acids. The V segment lost 8 bases and the J segment 4 bases; nucleotides outside the gene matches: 11. Germline CDR1 MDHEN, CDR2 SYDVKM. The CDR3 loop is CASGPTGSPNQPQHF. The CDR3 DNA reads TGTGCCAGCGGGCCGACAGGGAGCCCAAATCAGCCCCAGCATTTT.

The chain joins TRBV11-3 to TRBJ2-3, with 9 bases identical to TRBD2. V gave up 1 base and J gave up 4 bases; unmatched junction bases: 6. Germline CDR1 is SGHNT and CDR2 is YENEEA. The CDR3 contains 16 residues. DNA of the CDR3: TGTGCCAGCAGCTTAGGCCCTAGCGGGATATCAGATACGCAGTATTTT. Translated, it gives CASSLGPSGISDTQYF.

The J gene is TRBJ1-5, the V gene TRBV28, with TRBD1 matching over 7 bases. This CDR3 is built from 16 residues. Germline V CDR1 and CDR2: MDHEN, SYDVKM. Germline trimming cut 1 base from V and 6 bases from J; bases unmatched to any gene: 9. In nucleotides, the CDR3 is TGTGCCAGCAGTTTATATGGACAGGACATGGGTCAGCCCCAGCATTTT. It specifies CASSLYGQDMGQPQHF.

V is TRBV7-2 and J is TRBJ2-5; 11 bases map to TRBD2. V was pared by 2 bases and J by 2 bases, with 4 bases of the junction left unmatched. Germline V gene lookup returns CDR1 SGHTA and CDR2 FQGNSA. The CDR3 is 16 amino acids. As DNA, the CDR3 is TGTGCCAGCAGCTTAAGTCTAGCGGGGGGACAAGAGACCCAGTACTTC. Protein: CASSLSLAGGQETQYF.

The table lists this clone with a few counts. This chain connects TRBV11-3 to TRBJ2-3, with 9 bases identical to TRBD2. CDR3 length: 14 amino acids. Germline V gives CDR1 SGHNT, CDR2 YENEEA. The junction had 3 bases not matched to a gene; V was cut back by 4 bases and J by 4 bases. The CDR3 DNA reads TGTGCCAGCAGCTCTAGCGGGGTTCCAGATACGCAGTATTTT. The encoded protein is CASSSSGVPDTQYF.

This sequence joins TRBV7-6 and TRBJ2-3; a weak D match, TRBD2 (6 bases). Germline CDR1 is SGHVS and CDR2 is FNYEAQ. This CDR3 has 16 amino acids. V was trimmed by 5 bases and J by 0 bases, leaving 15 bases between them. For the CDR3, the DNA is TGTGCCAGCAGCCCTAGCGCCAGATCTAGCACAGATACGCAGTATTTT. As protein: CASSPSARSSTDTQYF. Full variable domain (remainder filled in from reference TRBV7-6 and TRBJ2-3): GAGVSQSPRYKVTKRGQDVALRCDPISGHVSLYWYRQALGQGPEFLTYFNYEAQQDKSGLPNDRFSAERPEGSISTLTIQRTEQRDSAMYRCASSPSARSSTDTQYFGPGTRLTVL.

The rearrangement links TRBV7-2 to TRBJ2-5; D is unclear. The germline gives CDR1 SGHTA, CDR2 FQGNSA. V lost 4 bases to trimming and J lost 5 bases, with 11 bases between them. The CDR3 covers 13 residues. CDR3 residues: CASSSGLRETQYF. DNA for the CDR3: TGTGCCAGCAGCTCTGGATTGCGGGAGACCCAGTACTTC.

The chain carries TRBV5-5 and TRBJ2-5; D may be TRBD2 (5 bases). The CDR3 totals 17 residues. Germline loops: CDR1 SGHKS, CDR2 YYEKEE (reference sequence). Trimming left V 0 bases short and J 3 bases short, with 18 bases between. Here the CDR3 DNA reads TGTGCCAGCAGCTTGGTCCCGCCTGGACTGGTAGAAGAGACCCAGTACTTC. It yields the protein CASSLVPPGLVEETQYF.

V and J are TRBV5-4 and TRBJ2-1, with TRBD2 identical over 9 bases. Germline loops: CDR1 SGHNT, CDR2 YYREEE (reference sequence). This CDR3 has 16 residues. Losses at the gene ends were 2 bases for V and 6 bases for J; bases not matched to a gene: 9. CDR3 residues: CASSLEGGRASNEQFF. The DNA of the CDR3 is TGTGCCAGCAGCTTAGAGGGCGGGAGGGCCTCCAATGAGCAGTTCTTC. Looking up the rest from reference TRBV5-4 and TRBJ2-1 gives the full variable domain: ETGVTQSPTHLIKTRGQQVTLRCSSQSGHNTVSWYQQALGQGPQFIFQYYREEENGRGNFPPRFSGLQFPNYSSELNVNALELDDSALYLCASSLEGGRASNEQFFGPGTRLTVL.

The chain links TRBV5-1 to TRBJ2-1; TRBD2 aligns across 11 bases. The CDR3 runs to 16 residues. Germline assignment: CDR1 SGHRS and CDR2 YFSETQ. Trimming cost V 4 bases and J 3 bases; bases outside gene matches: 6. Here the CDR3 reads CASSTATSGNYNEQFF. CDR3 sequence (DNA): TGCGCCAGCAGCACGGCGACTAGCGGGAACTACAATGAGCAGTTCTTC.

This clone is a singleton in its sample. The rearrangement uses TRBV28 and TRBJ2-1; D is perhaps TRBD1 (5 bases). The ends were cut back, 8 bases at V and 12 bases at J, with 20 bases in the middle. This CDR3 has 13 amino acids. Germline values: CDR1 MDHEN, CDR2 SYDVKM. CDR3: CASGPSLGRVQFF. In DNA form, the CDR3 reads TGTGCCAGCGGACCCTCTTTGGGGCGAGTGCAGTTCTTC.

Points on this clone: Additional DNA sequences in this sample encode the identical CDR3. The chain links TRBV7-9 to TRBJ1-5; D remains ambiguous. The CDR3 is made up of 13 amino acids. V was shortened by 5 bases and J by 3 bases, with 8 bases between the two germline ends. The germline V gene encodes CDR1 SEHNR and CDR2 FQNEAQ (reference sequence). As DNA, the CDR3 is TGTGCCAGCAGCCGAGATTCCAATCAGCCCCAGCATTTT. This encodes CASSRDSNQPQHF.

This chain uses TRBV9 with TRBJ2-1, with TRBD2 matching 10 bases. CDR1 is SGDLS, CDR2 YYNGEE, per germline. J lost 1 base, V lost 1 base, and 2 bases had no gene match. The CDR3 sequence is 16 residues long. The CDR3 spells CASSVSGRGSYNEQFF. CDR3 sequence (DNA): TGTGCCAGCAGCGTAAGCGGGAGGGGTTCCTACAATGAGCAGTTCTTC.

In this sample, this clone turned up a few times. J is TRBJ1-3 and V is TRBV9, with D hard to call. V dropped 5 bases and J dropped 0 bases, with 6 bases sitting between them. CDR1 and CDR2 (germline): SGDLS, YYNGEE. CDR3 length equals 13 residues. For the CDR3, the DNA is TGTGCCAGCAGGCCTACCTCTGGAAACACCATATATTTT. It encodes CASRPTSGNTIYF.